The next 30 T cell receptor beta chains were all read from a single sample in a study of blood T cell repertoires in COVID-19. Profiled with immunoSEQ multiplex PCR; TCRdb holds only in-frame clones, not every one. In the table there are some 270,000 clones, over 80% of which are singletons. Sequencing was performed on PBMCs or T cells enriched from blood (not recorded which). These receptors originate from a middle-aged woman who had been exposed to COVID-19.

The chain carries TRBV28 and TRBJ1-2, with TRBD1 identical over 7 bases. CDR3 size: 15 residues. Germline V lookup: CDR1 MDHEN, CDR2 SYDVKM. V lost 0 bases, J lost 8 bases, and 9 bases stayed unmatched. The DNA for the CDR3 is TGTGCCAGCAGTTTATGGACAGGGCCAAAGGAAGGCTACACCTTC. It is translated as CASSLWTGPKEGYTF.

CDR3: CAWSVPWPLETQYF. The CDR3 coding sequence is TGTGCCTGGAGTGTCCCATGGCCTCTAGAGACCCAGTACTTC. This rearrangement joins TRBV30 to TRBJ2-5; no reliable D call. The CDR3 runs to 14 residues. V lost 0 bases, J lost 4 bases, and 12 bases lay in between. Germline V gene data show CDR1 as GTSNPN and CDR2 as SVGIG (reference sequence).

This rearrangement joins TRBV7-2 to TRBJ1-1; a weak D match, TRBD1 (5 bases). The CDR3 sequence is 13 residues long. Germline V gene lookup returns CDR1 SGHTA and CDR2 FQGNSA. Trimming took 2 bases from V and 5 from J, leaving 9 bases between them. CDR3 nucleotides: TGTGCCAGCAGCTTATCCGGGGGAACTGAAGCTTTCTTT. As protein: CASSLSGGTEAFF.

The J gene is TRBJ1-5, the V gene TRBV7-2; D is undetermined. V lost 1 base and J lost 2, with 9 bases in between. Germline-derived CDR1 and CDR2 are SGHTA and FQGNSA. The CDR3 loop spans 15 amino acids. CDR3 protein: CASSLGARGNQPQHF. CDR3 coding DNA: TGTGCCAGCAGCTTAGGGGCCCGAGGCAATCAGCCCCAGCATTTT.

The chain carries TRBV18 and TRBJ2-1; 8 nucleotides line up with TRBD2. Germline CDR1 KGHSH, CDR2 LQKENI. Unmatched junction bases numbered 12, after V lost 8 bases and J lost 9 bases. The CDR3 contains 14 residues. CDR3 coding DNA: TGTGCCAGCCGACCACGGGCGGGAGGAGGTGAGCAGTTCTTC. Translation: CASRPRAGGGEQFF.

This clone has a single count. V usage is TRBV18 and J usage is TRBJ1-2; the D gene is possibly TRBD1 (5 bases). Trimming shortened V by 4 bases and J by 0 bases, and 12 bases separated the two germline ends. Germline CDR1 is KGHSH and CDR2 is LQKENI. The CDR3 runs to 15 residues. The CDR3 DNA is TGTGCCAGCTCACACAGCGAAGGGGCTAACTATGGCTACACCTTC. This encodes CASSHSEGANYGYTF.

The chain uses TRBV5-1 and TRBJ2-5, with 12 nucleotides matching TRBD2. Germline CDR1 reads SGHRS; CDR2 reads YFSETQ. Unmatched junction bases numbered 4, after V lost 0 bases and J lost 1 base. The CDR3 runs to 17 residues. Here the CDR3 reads CASSLGTSGALQETQYF. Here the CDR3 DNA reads TGCGCCAGCAGCTTGGGGACTAGCGGGGCTCTCCAAGAGACCCAGTACTTC.

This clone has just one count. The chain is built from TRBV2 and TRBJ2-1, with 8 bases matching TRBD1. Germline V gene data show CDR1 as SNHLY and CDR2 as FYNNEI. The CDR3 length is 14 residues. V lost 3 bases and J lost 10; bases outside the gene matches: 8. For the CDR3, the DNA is TGTGCCAGCAGTGACCGACAGGGGACATGGGAGCAGTTCTTC. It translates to CASSDRQGTWEQFF.

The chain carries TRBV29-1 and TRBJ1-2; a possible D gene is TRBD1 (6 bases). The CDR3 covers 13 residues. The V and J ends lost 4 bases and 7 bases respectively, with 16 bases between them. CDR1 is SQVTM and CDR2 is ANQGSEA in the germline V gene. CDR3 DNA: TGCAGCGTTGCGGCAGGGGAGTCGGCTGGCTACACCTTC. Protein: CSVAAGESAGYTF.

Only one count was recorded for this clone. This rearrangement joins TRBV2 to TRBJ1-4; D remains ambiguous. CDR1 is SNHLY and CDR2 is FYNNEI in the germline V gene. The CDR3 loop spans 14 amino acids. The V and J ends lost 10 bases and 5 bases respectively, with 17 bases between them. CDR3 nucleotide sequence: TGTGCCACCCGGTTGCGGGAGGGAAATGAAAAACTGTTTTTT. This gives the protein CATRLREGNEKLFF. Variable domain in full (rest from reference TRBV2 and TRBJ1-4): EPEVTQTPSHQVTQMGQEVILRCVPISNHLYFYWYRQILGQKVEFLVSFYNNEISEKSEIFDDQFSVERPDGSNFTLKIRSTKLEDSAMYFCATRLREGNEKLFFGSGTQLSVL.

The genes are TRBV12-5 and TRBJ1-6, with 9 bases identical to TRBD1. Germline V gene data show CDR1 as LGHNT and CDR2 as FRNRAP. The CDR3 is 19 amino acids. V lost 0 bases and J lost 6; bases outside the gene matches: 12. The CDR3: CASGLVAFILTGGNSPLHF. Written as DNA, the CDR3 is TGTGCTAGTGGTTTGGTAGCGTTTATTTTGACAGGGGGTAATTCACCCCTCCACTTT.

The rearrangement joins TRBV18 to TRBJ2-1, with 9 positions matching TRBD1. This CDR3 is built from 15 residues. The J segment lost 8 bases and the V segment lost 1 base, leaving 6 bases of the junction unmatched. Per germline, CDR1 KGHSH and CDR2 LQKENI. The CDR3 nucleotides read TGTGCCAGCTCACCACGGGACAGGGTAGGATATGAGCAGTTCTTC. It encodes CASSPRDRVGYEQFF.

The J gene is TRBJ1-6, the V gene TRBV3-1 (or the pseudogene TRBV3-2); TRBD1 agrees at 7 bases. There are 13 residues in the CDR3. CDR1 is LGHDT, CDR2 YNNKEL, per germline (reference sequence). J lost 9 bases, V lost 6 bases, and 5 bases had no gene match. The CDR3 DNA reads TGTGCCAGCAGTCGCCAGGGGGGTTCACCCCTCCACTTT. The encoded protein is CASSRQGGSPLHF.

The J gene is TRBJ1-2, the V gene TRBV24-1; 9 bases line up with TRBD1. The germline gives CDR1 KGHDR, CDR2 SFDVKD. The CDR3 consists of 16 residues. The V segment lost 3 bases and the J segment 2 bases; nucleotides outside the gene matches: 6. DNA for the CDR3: TGTGCCACCAGTGATATTTCCGGGACAGGGAACTATGGCTACACCTTC. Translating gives CATSDISGTGNYGYTF.

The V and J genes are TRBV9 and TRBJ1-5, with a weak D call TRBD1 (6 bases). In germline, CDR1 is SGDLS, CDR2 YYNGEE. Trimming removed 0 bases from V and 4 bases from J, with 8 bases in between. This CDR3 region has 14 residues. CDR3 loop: CASSVGQDNQPQHF. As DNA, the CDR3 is TGTGCCAGCAGCGTAGGACAGGATAATCAGCCCCAGCATTTT.

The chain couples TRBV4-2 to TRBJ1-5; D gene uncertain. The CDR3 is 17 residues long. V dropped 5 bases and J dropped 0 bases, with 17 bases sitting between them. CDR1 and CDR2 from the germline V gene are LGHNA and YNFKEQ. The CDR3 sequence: CASSYEGTGISNQPQHF. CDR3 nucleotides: TGTGCCAGCAGCTACGAAGGAACGGGGATTAGCAATCAGCCCCAGCATTTT.

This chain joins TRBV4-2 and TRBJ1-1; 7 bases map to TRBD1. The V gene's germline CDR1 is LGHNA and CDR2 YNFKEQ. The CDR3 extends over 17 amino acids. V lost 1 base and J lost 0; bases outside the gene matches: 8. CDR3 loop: CASSQGVEGGMNTEAFF. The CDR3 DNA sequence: TGTGCCAGCAGCCAAGGAGTGGAAGGGGGCATGAACACTGAAGCTTTCTTT.

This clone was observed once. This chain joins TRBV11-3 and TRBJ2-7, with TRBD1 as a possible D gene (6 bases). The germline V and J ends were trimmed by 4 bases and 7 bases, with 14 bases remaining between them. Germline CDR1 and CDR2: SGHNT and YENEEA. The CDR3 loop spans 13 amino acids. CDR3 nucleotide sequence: TGTGCCAGCAGCTCCGGCAACCAGGGGGAGCAGTACGTC. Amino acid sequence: CASSSGNQGEQYV.

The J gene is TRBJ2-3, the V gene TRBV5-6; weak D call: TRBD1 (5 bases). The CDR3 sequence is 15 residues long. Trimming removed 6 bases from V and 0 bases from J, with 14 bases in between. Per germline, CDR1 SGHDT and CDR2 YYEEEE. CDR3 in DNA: TGTGCCAGCAACAGTGGGTCAGGGAGCACAGATACGCAGTATTTT. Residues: CASNSGSGSTDTQYF.

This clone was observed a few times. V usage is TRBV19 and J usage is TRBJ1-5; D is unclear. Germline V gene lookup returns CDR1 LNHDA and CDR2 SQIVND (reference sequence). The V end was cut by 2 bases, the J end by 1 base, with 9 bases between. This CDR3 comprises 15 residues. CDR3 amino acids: CASSILEVSNQPQHF. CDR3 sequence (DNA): TGTGCCAGTAGTATACTAGAGGTCAGCAATCAGCCCCAGCATTTT.

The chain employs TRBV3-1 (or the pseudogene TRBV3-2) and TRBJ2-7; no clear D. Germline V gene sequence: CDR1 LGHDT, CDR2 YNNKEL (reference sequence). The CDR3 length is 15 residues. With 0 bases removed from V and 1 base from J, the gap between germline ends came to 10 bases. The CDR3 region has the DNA TGTGCCAGCAGCCAAGAGAACCGAGTGTCCTACGAGCAGTACTTC. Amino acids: CASSQENRVSYEQYF.

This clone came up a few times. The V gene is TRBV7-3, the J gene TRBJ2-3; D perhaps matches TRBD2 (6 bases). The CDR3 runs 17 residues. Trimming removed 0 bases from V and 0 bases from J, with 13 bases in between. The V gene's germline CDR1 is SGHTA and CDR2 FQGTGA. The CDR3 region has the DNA TGTGCCAGCAGCTTAACACTGGCGGGGATCAGCACAGATACGCAGTATTTT. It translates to CASSLTLAGISTDTQYF.

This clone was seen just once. CDR3 coding DNA: TGTGCCAGCAGTCATAGCGGGAGATTCTCCTACGAGCAGTACGTC. Protein: CASSHSGRFSYEQYV. This chain uses TRBV6-2 or TRBV6-3 with TRBJ2-7, with 9 bases lining up with TRBD2. CDR1 MNHEY and CDR2 SVGEGT come from the germline V gene. V lost 5 bases and J lost 0; bases outside the gene matches: 5. The CDR3 is 15 amino acids.

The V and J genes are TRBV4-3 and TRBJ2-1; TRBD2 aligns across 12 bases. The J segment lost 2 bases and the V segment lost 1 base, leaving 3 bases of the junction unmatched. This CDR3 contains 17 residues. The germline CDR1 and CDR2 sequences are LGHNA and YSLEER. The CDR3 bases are TGCGCCAGCAGCCAAGCCCGACTAGCGGGGGCCTACAATGAGCAGTTCTTC. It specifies CASSQARLAGAYNEQFF.

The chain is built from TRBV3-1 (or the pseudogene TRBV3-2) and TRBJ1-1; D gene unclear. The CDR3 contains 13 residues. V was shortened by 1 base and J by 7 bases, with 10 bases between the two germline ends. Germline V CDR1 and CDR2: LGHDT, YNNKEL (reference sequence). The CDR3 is CASSQGGEFEAFF. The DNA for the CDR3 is TGTGCCAGCAGCCAAGGCGGGGAATTTGAAGCTTTCTTT.

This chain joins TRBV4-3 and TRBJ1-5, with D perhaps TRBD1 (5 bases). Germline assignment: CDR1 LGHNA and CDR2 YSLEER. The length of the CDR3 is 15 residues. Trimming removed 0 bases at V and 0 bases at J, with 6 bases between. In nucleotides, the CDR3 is TGCGCCAGCAGCCAAGACAGGGTTAGCAATCAGCCCCAGCATTTT. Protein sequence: CASSQDRVSNQPQHF.

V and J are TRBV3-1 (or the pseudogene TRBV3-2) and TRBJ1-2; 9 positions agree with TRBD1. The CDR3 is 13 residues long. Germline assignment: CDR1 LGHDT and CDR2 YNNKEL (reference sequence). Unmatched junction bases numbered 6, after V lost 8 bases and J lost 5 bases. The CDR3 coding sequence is TGTGCCAGCCTCGACAGGGGGGGGTATGGCTACACCTTC. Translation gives CASLDRGGYGYTF.

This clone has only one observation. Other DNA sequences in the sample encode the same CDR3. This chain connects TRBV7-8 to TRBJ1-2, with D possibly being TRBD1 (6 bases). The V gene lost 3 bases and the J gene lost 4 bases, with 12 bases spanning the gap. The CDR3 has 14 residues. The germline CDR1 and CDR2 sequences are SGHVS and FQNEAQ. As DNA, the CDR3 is TGTGCCAGCAGCTTGGGAGGGGGTGGCTATGGCTACACCTTC. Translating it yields CASSLGGGGYGYTF.

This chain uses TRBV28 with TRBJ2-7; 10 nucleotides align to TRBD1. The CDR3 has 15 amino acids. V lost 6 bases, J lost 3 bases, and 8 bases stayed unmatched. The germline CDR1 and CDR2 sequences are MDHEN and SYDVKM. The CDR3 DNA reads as TGTGCCAGCAGCCCCCCAGGGGACAGGGGCTACGAGCAGTACTTC. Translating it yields CASSPPGDRGYEQYF.

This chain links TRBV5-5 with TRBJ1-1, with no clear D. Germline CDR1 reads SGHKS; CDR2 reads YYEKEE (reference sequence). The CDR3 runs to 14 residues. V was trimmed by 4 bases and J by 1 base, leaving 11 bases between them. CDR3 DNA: TGTGCCAGCAGCCCTCCCGACAAGAACACTGAAGCTTTCTTT. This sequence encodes CASSPPDKNTEAFF.